Reported below is one T cell receptor beta chain. Its cognate antigen has yet to be identified. The record has no base qualities; no much larger clone is one base away. This sample stems from a study of control samples from healthy donors and cancer patients (dated by TCRdb to about 2020). Library preparation was by the immunoSEQ multiplex PCR assay. The table was pulled from immuneACCESS by TCRdb, which kept in-frame rearrangements only. Such tables lose some clones; where checked, under half of the loss comes from unresolved V genes, and the rest has no known cause. For this sample the table gives 100,000 to 150,000 clones, of which about 90% were detected only once. The ten largest clones represent around 1.8% of the sample. From a lookup of the germline V gene, CDR1 and CDR2 are SGHRS and YFSETQ. Germline trimming amounts to 5 bases on V and 3 bases on J, with 9 as the count of junction bases outside the gene matches. Its CDR3 holds 16 amino acids, cysteine through phenylalanine. Only the CDR3 DNA stays, 48 bases, in frame from base 1.

The specimen was blood. The chain is made from TRBV5-1 and TRBJ2-7, with TRBD2 matching 12 junction bases. The receptor was derived from a man aged 18 to 35 in good health. The CDR3 region reads CASSPDLTSGSYEQYF. Read as DNA, the sequence is TGCGCCAGCAGTCCTGACCTGACTAGCGGGAGCTACGAGCAGTACTTC.